Listed below are T cell receptor beta chains from one sample, sequenced in a study of identical twins. One entry per CDR3 protein results from TCRdb running MiXCR on the 5' RACE reads. The data contain about 1.7 million distinct CDR3 sequences, more than 30% of them singletons. The sequenced material came from cord blood. The receptors stem from a newborn girl in good health. Both conserved end residues are part of each CDR3. D genes are given only for firm matches. Not every row has a clone size; where given, it reads once, few, many or a size class.

TGTGCCTGGAGTGTACCGGGGACCGGGGGGGAGCTGTTTTTT CAWSVPGTGGELFF TRBV30 . . TRBJ2-2
TGCGCCAGCAGCTTGGGTCTGGACCTAGCCAAAAACATTCAGTACTTC CASSLGLDLAKNIQYF TRBV5-1 . few TRBJ2-4
TGTGCCATCAATCCGGGGCCAGGCCCCAATTCACCCCTCCACTTT CAINPGPGPNSPLHF TRBV10-3 . . TRBJ1-6
TGTGCCAGCAGGGTGACACTCTTAGACTCCTACGAGCAGTACTTC CASRVTLLDSYEQYF TRBV28 . few TRBJ2-7
TGCAGTGCTAGGGGGGGAGGGGGTACTAACTATGGCTACACCTTC CSARGGGGTNYGYTF TRBV20-1 . . TRBJ1-2
TGTGCCAGCAGCCAAGTGTGGTCCGTACACGAGCAGTACTTC CASSQVWSVHEQYF TRBV14 . . TRBJ2-7
TGTGCCAGCAGAGGCCGGACGGCCGCCTACGAGCAGTACTTC CASRGRTAAYEQYF TRBV6-5 . few TRBJ2-7
TGTGCCACCAGTGATTCCGCACCGAAAGTCGGCGGGAATGGGCAGTTCTTC CATSDSAPKVGGNGQFF TRBV24-1 . . TRBJ2-1
TGCGCCAGCAGCCTCTCAGCGGGAGGGCCGGGAGATACGCAGTATTTT CASSLSAGGPGDTQYF TRBV4-1 TRBD2 . TRBJ2-3
TGTGCCAGCAGCTTAGGGGCGGGGGAAACCTACGAGCAGTACTTC CASSLGAGETYEQYF TRBV7-2 TRBD2 once TRBJ2-7
TGTGCCAGCAGTCACCGACAGGGGGCGGCTGGCTACACCTTC CASSHRQGAAGYTF TRBV25-1 TRBD1 few TRBJ1-2
TGTGCCAGCAGTTTGAGCACAGATCGCCCCTCTTTACTTAATGAGCAGTTCTTC CASSLSTDRPSLLNEQFF TRBV28 . few TRBJ2-1
TGCAGCGTTGAAAGGGGGGGGCGCAACCAGCAGTACTTC CSVERGGRNQQYF TRBV29-1 . few TRBJ2-7
TGTGCCAGCAGCGTAGATAGCGGGGGCGTAGATACGCAGTATTTT CASSVDSGGVDTQYF TRBV9 TRBD2 . TRBJ2-3
TGTGCCACCATGGGGGTTGCCTGGGGGCAGTACTTC CATMGVAWGQYF TRBV28 . . TRBJ2-7
TGTGCCACCAGGGAGACAGAGTACGAGCAGTACTTC CATRETEYEQYF TRBV27 . . TRBJ2-7
TGTGCCATCAGCGACGATGAAGCCCGTGGAGAAGCTTTCTTT CAISDDEARGEAFF TRBV10-3 . few TRBJ1-1
TGCAGTGCTACGGGACTAGCGGGGCTAAGCTCCTACGAGCAGTACTTC CSATGLAGLSSYEQYF TRBV20-1 TRBD2 few TRBJ2-7
TGCGCCAGCAGAAGGGTGACCCACCAAGAGACCCAGTACTTC CASRRVTHQETQYF TRBV5-1 . few TRBJ2-5
TGTGCCAGCAGTTCCGACAGGGGATGGCCCCAGCATTTT CASSSDRGWPQHF TRBV27 TRBD1 few TRBJ1-5
TGTGCCAGCAGTGGTCATGGCCCCGGGGGGAAACTGTTTTTT CASSGHGPGGKLFF TRBV27 . . TRBJ1-4
TGTGCCAGCAGCTCCCTGACTAGCGGGAGTTTCCGCCCCTACAATGAGCAGTTCTTC CASSSLTSGSFRPYNEQFF TRBV7-6 TRBD2 . TRBJ2-1
TGTGCCAGCAGCTTAGAGGCTAGCGGGGTCCCCTACAATGAGCAGTACTTC CASSLEASGVPYNEQYF TRBV11-2 TRBD2 . TRBJ2-7
TGTGCCAGCGGACGCGGGACTATTAATTCACCCCTCCACTTT CASGRGTINSPLHF TRBV5-6 . few TRBJ1-6
TGCGCCAGCAGCCAAGGTGGGGGACCCCTCACAGATACGCAGTATTTT CASSQGGGPLTDTQYF TRBV4-1 . . TRBJ2-3
TGCGCCAGCAGCTTGACGACAGGGTTTGGGAACACTGAAGCTTTCTTT CASSLTTGFGNTEAFF TRBV5-1 TRBD1 . TRBJ1-1
TGCGCCAGCAGCTTCTTCGACGGACAGCGCTATGGCTACACCTTC CASSFFDGQRYGYTF TRBV5-1 . many TRBJ1-2
TGTGCCAGCAGTCTACTAGCGGGGGCCACTAGCACAGATACGCAGTATTTT CASSLLAGATSTDTQYF TRBV6-5 TRBD2 many TRBJ2-3
TGTGCCAGCAGTTTAGGGCCGACCCAGTACTTC CASSLGPTQYF TRBV28 . . TRBJ2-5
TGTGCCAGCAGTTTTGGTGGGACAGACCCTAGCACAGATACGCAGTATTTT CASSFGGTDPSTDTQYF TRBV28 TRBD1 few TRBJ2-3
TGTGCCAGTAGTGAGGGGAGCACCGGGGAGCTGTTTTTT CASSEGSTGELFF TRBV19 . . TRBJ2-2
TGTGCCAGCAGCCCACTGCGGGGGATGTACGAGCAGTACTTC CASSPLRGMYEQYF TRBV4-2 TRBD2 . TRBJ2-7
TGCAGTGGATCCGGGACAGGGTTTTTTGAGCAGTACTTC CSGSGTGFFEQYF TRBV20-1 TRBD1 few TRBJ2-7
TGCGCCAGCAACGATCCCTGGCGGAGCTCCTACAATGAGCAGTTCTTC CASNDPWRSSYNEQFF TRBV4-1 . . TRBJ2-1
TGTGCCAGCAGCCTGGGACTAGCGGGCCCGCAACACGAGCAGTACTTC CASSLGLAGPQHEQYF TRBV28 TRBD2 . TRBJ2-7
TGTGCCAGCACTAAAGAGACCCAGTACTTC CASTKETQYF TRBV2 . few TRBJ2-5
TGCAGTGCTAGGGACAGGGGATCCTACTACGAGCAGTACTTC CSARDRGSYYEQYF TRBV20-1 TRBD1 few TRBJ2-7
TGTGCCACCAGCAGAGTCCTACAAGAGACCCAGTACTTC CATSRVLQETQYF TRBV15 . few TRBJ2-5
TGTACCAGCAGTATTGACAGGGCGAGGGAGCAGTACTTC CTSSIDRAREQYF TRBV27 TRBD1 . TRBJ2-7
TGTGCCAGCAGTGAAGCTCGATGGATCACCTATAATTCACCCCTCCACTTT CASSEARWITYNSPLHF TRBV2 . few TRBJ1-6
TGTGCCAGCAGTGACCGTCTACAGTTCTGGAGTCGAGGGGCTCCTAACTATGGCTACACCTTC CASSDRLQFWSRGAPNYGYTF TRBV6-4 . . TRBJ1-2
TGTGCCATCCTTTCCGGTGGGAGTGCGTACAATGAGCAGTACTTC CAILSGGSAYNEQYF TRBV10-3 . . TRBJ2-5
TGTGCCAGCGATCGAACAGGGGGCAATGAGCAGTTCTTC CASDRTGGNEQFF TRBV2 TRBD1 many TRBJ2-1
TGTGCCAGCAGTTCCCGACTAGCGGGATTAAACGAGCAGTACTTC CASSSRLAGLNEQYF TRBV12-3/TRBV12-4 TRBD2 many TRBJ2-7
TGTGCCAGCAGTTACCGGACTAGCGGGAGGGCCTACGAGCAGTACTTC CASSYRTSGRAYEQYF TRBV6-2/TRBV6-3 TRBD2 few TRBJ2-7
TGTGCCAGCAGTGAACCCCGGGGACAGGGATACACTGAAGCTTTCTTT CASSEPRGQGYTEAFF TRBV25-1 TRBD1 . TRBJ1-1
TGTGCCAGCAGCTTACGACTAGCGGGAGTAAAAAAGGAGACCCAGTACTTC CASSLRLAGVKKETQYF TRBV11-2 TRBD2 . TRBJ2-5
TGTGCCAGCAGCCAAGACGGCTACTCCTACGAGCAGTACTTC CASSQDGYSYEQYF TRBV4-2 . many TRBJ2-7
TGTGCCAGCCTCCGAGGGGGGCTATCGAGCTCCTACAATGAGCAGTTCTTC CASLRGGLSSSYNEQFF TRBV6-1 . . TRBJ2-1
TGCGCCAGCAGCCATGAGCGGGGGTTTTCCCACGAGCAGTACTTC CASSHERGFSHEQYF TRBV4-1 TRBD2 few TRBJ2-7
TGCGCCAGCAGTGATTCTTTGGGGGTACCGTCCTACAATGAGCAGTACTTC CASSDSLGVPSYNEQYF TRBV10-1 . few TRBJ2-7
TGTGCCAGCATCACCGGGACAGGGGGCAATCAGCCCCAGCATTTT CASITGTGGNQPQHF TRBV6-6 TRBD1 few TRBJ1-5
TGTGCCAGCAGCTTAGGGTTGAAAGGGGATACGCAGTATTTT CASSLGLKGDTQYF TRBV7-2 . many TRBJ2-3